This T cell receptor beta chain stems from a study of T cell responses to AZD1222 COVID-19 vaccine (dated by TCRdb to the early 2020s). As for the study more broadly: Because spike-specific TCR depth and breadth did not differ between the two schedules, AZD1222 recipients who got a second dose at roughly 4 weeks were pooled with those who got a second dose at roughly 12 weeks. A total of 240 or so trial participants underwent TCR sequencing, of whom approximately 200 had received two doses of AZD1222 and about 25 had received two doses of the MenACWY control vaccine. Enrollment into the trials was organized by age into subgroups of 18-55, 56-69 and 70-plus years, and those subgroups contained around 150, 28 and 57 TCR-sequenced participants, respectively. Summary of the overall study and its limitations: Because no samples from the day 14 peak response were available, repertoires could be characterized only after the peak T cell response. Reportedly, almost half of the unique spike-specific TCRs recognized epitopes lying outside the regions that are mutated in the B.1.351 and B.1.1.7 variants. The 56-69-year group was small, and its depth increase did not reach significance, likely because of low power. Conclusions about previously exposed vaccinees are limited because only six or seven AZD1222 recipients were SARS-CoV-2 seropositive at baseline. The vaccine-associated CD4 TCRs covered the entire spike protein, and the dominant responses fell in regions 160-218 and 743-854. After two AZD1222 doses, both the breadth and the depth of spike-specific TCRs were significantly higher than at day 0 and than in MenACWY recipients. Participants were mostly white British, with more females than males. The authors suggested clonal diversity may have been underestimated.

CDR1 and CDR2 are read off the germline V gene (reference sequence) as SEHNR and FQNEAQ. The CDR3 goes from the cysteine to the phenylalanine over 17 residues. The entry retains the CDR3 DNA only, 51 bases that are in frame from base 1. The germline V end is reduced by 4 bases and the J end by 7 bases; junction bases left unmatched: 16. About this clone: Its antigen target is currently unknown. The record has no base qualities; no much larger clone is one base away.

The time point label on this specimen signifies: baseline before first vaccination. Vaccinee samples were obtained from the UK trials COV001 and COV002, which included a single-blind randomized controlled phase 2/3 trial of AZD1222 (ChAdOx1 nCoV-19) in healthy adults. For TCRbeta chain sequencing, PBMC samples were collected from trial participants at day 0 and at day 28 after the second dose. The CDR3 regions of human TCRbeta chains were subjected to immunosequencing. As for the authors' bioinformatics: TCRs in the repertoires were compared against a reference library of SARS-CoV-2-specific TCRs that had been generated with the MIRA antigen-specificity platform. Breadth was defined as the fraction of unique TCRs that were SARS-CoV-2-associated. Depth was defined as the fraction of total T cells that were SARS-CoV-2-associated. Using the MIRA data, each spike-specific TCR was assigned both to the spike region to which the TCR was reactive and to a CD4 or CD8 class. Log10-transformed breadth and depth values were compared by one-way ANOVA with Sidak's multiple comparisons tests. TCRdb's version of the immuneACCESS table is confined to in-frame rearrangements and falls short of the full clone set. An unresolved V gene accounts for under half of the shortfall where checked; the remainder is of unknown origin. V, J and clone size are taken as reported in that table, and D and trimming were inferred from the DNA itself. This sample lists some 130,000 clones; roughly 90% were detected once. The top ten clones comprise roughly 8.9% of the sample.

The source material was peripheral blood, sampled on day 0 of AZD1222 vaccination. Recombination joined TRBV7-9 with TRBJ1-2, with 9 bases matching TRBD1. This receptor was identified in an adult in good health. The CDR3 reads CASSSTPVDRGAFGYTF. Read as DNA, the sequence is TGTGCCAGCAGCTCCACCCCGGTCGACAGGGGGGCCTTTGGCTACACCTTC.